The 17 T cell receptor beta chains given below trace back to one sample, sequenced in a study of blood T cell repertoires in COVID-19 (dated by TCRdb to the early 2020s). The library was produced with the immunoSEQ multiplex PCR assay. In its TCRdb copy, this immuneACCESS table keeps in-frame sequences only and misses some clones. Where compared with another copy, unresolved V genes explain less than half of these, and the others have no known cause. In this sample the table shows a few hundred thousand clones, roughly nine tenths of which occur a single time. The ten largest clones add up to about 0.83% of the sample. Sample: PBMCs or T cells enriched from blood (not recorded which). The receptors here all came from a woman between 40 and 50 years old who had been exposed to COVID-19.

The chain is built from TRBV5-4 and TRBJ2-5; D remains ambiguous. The CDR3 sequence is 17 residues long. The germline V gene encodes CDR1 SGHNT and CDR2 YYREEE (reference sequence). Trimming stripped 0 bases from V and 3 bases from J, with 18 bases between. The CDR3 nucleotides are TGTGCCAGCAGCTTGGTGGGTGGATTCCACCAGGAAGAGACCCAGTACTTC. Translated, it gives CASSLVGGFHQEETQYF.

The chain employs TRBV12-3 or TRBV12-4 and TRBJ2-3; 7 bases align to TRBD2. V trimming: 5 bases; J trimming: 3 bases; junction bases outside the gene matches: 2. This CDR3 is 13 amino acids long. The CDR3 bases are TGTGCCAGCAGTGGGGGGGGGACAGATACGCAGTATTTT. Translating it yields CASSGGGTDTQYF.

V gene TRBV24-1 combines with J gene TRBJ2-3; a possible D gene is TRBD2 (5 bases). The V and J ends lost 1 base and 0 bases respectively, with 10 bases between them. Looked up from germline, CDR1 is KGHDR and CDR2 is SFDVKD. CDR3 length: 16 residues. CDR3 protein: CATSDFIPGSTDTQYF. The CDR3 bases are TGTGCCACCAGTGATTTTATACCGGGGAGCACAGATACGCAGTATTTT.

This chain connects TRBV3-1 (or the pseudogene TRBV3-2) to TRBJ2-2; 15 bases agree with TRBD2. CDR3 size: 16 residues. The ends lost 4 bases at V and 6 bases at J; junction bases unmatched: 3. Germline CDR1 is LGHDT and CDR2 is YNNKEL (reference sequence). For the CDR3, the DNA is TGTGCCAGCAGCCGGACTAGCGGGGGGGTTGCCGGGGAGCTGTTTTTT. It yields the protein CASSRTSGGVAGELFF.

CDR3 sequence reads: CASRWDTANYGYTF. The CDR3 coding sequence is TGTGCCAGCAGGTGGGACACAGCTAACTATGGCTACACCTTC. J is TRBJ1-2 and V is TRBV2; possibly TRBD1 for D (6 bases). CDR1 and CDR2 (germline): SNHLY, FYNNEI. V was trimmed by 6 bases and J by 0 bases, leaving 11 bases between them. There are 14 residues in the CDR3.

V gene TRBV6-4 combines with J gene TRBJ2-3; TRBD2 might be the D (5 bases). The V gene's germline CDR1 is MRHNA and CDR2 SNTAGT. The CDR3 runs to 14 residues. Trimming removed 5 bases at V and 0 bases at J, with 9 bases between. CDR3 DNA sequence: TGTGCCAGCAGTCCTAGCCTTAGCACAGATACGCAGTATTTT. This codes for CASSPSLSTDTQYF.

The chain recombines TRBV12-5 with TRBJ2-3; possible D gene TRBD1, 8 bases. V was cut by 7 bases and J by 5 bases, with 22 bases left in between. The CDR3 sequence is 16 residues long. CDR1 is LGHNT, CDR2 FRNRAP, per germline. The CDR3: CASAPGGRGHGDTQYF. Here the CDR3 DNA reads TGTGCTAGTGCCCCGGGGGGCAGGGGGCATGGAGATACGCAGTATTTT.

The V gene is TRBV7-2, the J gene TRBJ1-2, with D perhaps TRBD1 (5 bases). CDR1 is SGHTA, CDR2 FQGNSA, per germline. CDR3 length equals 18 residues. Trimming removed 6 bases at V and 2 bases at J, with 25 bases between. The CDR3 bases are TGTGCCAGCAGGTCACCCGGGCGGGGGGGTGGTACGAACTATGGCTACACCTTC. It is translated as CASRSPGRGGGTNYGYTF.

The CDR3 loop is CASSTPSGRAHEQYF. The CDR3 nucleotides read TGTGCCAGCAGCACCCCTAGCGGGAGGGCCCACGAGCAGTACTTC. The chain employs TRBV7-8 and TRBJ2-7; 12 nucleotides line up with TRBD2. This CDR3 region has 15 residues. After removal of 5 bases from V and 5 bases from J, the junction contained 7 bases not matched to a gene. The germline V gene encodes CDR1 SGHVS and CDR2 FQNEAQ. The entire variable domain, with the rest obtained from reference TRBV7-8 and TRBJ2-7, is as follows: GAGVSQSPRYKVAKRGQDVALRCDPISGHVSLFWYQQALGQGPEFLTYFQNEAQLDKSGLPSDRFFAERPEGSVSTLKIQRTQQEDSAVYLCASSTPSGRAHEQYFGPGTRLTVT.

This chain uses TRBV19 with TRBJ2-7; 7 positions agree with TRBD1. Unmatched junction bases numbered 15, after V lost 6 bases and J lost 4 bases. Germline V CDR1 and CDR2: LNHDA, SQIVND (reference sequence). The CDR3 sequence is 16 residues long. The CDR3 nucleotides are TGTGCCAGTAGGAGGGCAGGACAGGCAGGTTCGTACGAGCAGTACTTC. Its translation: CASRRAGQAGSYEQYF.

The chain links TRBV6-5 to TRBJ1-2; the D gene is possibly TRBD1 (6 bases). CDR3 length: 13 amino acids. Germline lookup yields CDR1 MNHEY and CDR2 SVGAGI. The germline V and J ends were trimmed by 6 bases and 7 bases, with 15 bases remaining between them. The CDR3, as DNA: TGTGCCAGCAGGCCTACAGGGTTGTCTGGCTACACCTTC. It encodes CASRPTGLSGYTF.

The chain joins TRBV15 to TRBJ1-5; D gene uncertain. The CDR3 length is 14 residues. In germline, CDR1 is LNHNV, CDR2 YYDKDF (reference sequence). Trimming pared 9 bases from V and 0 bases from J, leaving 12 bases between. In nucleotides, the CDR3 is TGTGCCACTCAGACCGGAGATAGCAATCAGCCCCAGCATTTT. Encoded protein: CATQTGDSNQPQHF. Full variable domain (missing parts from reference TRBV15 and TRBJ1-5): DAMVIQNPRYQVTQFGKPVTLSCSQTLNHNVMYWYQQKSSQAPKLLFHYYDKDFNNEADTPDNFQSRRPNTSFCFLDIRSPGLGDTAMYLCATQTGDSNQPQHFGDGTRLSIL.

The gene calls are TRBV19 and TRBJ1-1, with 7 nucleotides matching TRBD1. The CDR3 consists of 16 residues. CDR1 is LNHDA, CDR2 SQIVND, per germline (reference sequence). The V gene end was trimmed by 8 bases and the J gene end by 4 bases; junction bases not matched to a gene: 16. The CDR3 spells CASRKEEGARGTEAFF. As DNA, the CDR3 is TGTGCCAGTCGTAAGGAGGAGGGGGCGCGGGGCACTGAAGCTTTCTTT.

The chain carries TRBV21-1 and TRBJ1-1. TRBV21-1 is a known pseudogene. This CDR3 spans 15 amino acids. Here the CDR3 DNA reads TGTGCCAGCAGCAAAGGCACGGGGAGACTCACTGAAGCTTTCTTT. It encodes CASSKGTGRLTEAFF.

The rearrangement uses TRBV18 and TRBJ1-1; D not certain. With 3 bases removed from V and 2 bases from J, the gap between germline ends came to 10 bases. The CDR3 totals 14 residues. Germline loops: CDR1 KGHSH, CDR2 LQKENI. CDR3 protein: CASSPLGRNTEAFF. The CDR3, as DNA: TGTGCCAGCTCACCTTTGGGGAGAAACACTGAAGCTTTCTTT. The entire variable domain, with the rest obtained from reference TRBV18 and TRBJ1-1, is as follows: NAGVMQNPRHLVRRRGQEARLRCSPMKGHSHVYWYRQLPEEGLKFMVYLQKENIIDESGMPKERFSAEFPKEGPSILRIQQVVRGDSAAYFCASSPLGRNTEAFFGQGTRLTVV.

Points on this clone: Different DNA sequences within this sample yield the same CDR3. This rearrangement joins TRBV20-1 to TRBJ2-5; D unclear. The V and J ends lost 5 bases and 5 bases respectively, with 9 bases between them. Germline V gene lookup returns CDR1 DFQATT and CDR2 SNEGSKA (reference sequence). This CDR3 is built from 11 residues. The CDR3 DNA reads as TGCAGTGCTCGCCTCGGGGAGACCCAGTACTTC. Amino acids: CSARLGETQYF.

V usage is TRBV3-1 (or the pseudogene TRBV3-2) and J usage is TRBJ2-1; unclear D gene. Germline assignment: CDR1 LGHDT and CDR2 YNNKEL (reference sequence). This CDR3 has 11 residues. Trimming took 4 bases from V and 8 from J, leaving 6 bases between them. The CDR3 sequence: CASSRTDEQFF. The CDR3 DNA reads as TGTGCCAGCAGCCGCACGGATGAGCAGTTCTTC.